This T cell receptor (beta chain) is drawn from a study of cytomegalovirus exposure and HLA in healthy donors. PCR involved 60 Vbeta and 13 Jbeta primers. Data came from immunoSEQ multiplex PCR; TCRdb stores just in-frame clones and leaves some out. The sample contains 80,000 to 90,000 clones, roughly 80% of which appear only once. This CDR3 spans 12 amino acids. Germline V gene data show CDR1 as GTSNPN and CDR2 as SVGIG (reference sequence). V was trimmed by 3 bases and J by 0 bases, leaving 5 bases between them. This TCR came from a man aged 25-45 years in good health and CMV-seronegative. The rearrangement joins TRBV30 to TRBJ2-5, with D unclear. Sequenced: PBMCs. The CDR3 spells CAWRQYQETQYF. CDR3 DNA: TGTGCCTGGAGACAGTACCAAGAGACCCAGTACTTC.